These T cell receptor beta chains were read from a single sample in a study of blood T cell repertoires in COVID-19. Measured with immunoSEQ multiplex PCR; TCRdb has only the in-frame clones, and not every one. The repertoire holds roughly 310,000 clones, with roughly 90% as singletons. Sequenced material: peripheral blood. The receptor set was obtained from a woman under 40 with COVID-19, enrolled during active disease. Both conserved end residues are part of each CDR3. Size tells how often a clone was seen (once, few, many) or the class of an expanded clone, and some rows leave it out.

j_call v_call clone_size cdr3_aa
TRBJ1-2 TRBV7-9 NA CASSFPGQGFGNGYTF
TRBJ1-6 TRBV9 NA CASSVQGNNSPLHF
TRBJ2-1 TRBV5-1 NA CASSETGGNSYNEQFF
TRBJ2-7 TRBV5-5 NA CASSYTATGAIYEQYF
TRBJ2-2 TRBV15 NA CATSREGGRGATGELFF
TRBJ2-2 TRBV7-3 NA CATAGTSNTGELFF
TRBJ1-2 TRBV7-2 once CASSLGVQDYGYTF
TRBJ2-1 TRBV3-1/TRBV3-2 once CASSPSLAGGPPQFF
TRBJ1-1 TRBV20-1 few CSASIATEAFF
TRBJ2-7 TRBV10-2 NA CASSESDPGSSYEQYF
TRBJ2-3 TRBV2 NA CASSWGGTDTQYF
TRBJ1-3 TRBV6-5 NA CASKIQGLPGNTIYF
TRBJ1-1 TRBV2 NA CASSQYTEAFF
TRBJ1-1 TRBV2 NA CASSRDRGDTEAFF
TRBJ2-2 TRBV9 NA CASSVAEQTGELFF
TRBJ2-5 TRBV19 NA CASSVYASQETQYF
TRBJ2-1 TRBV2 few CASSREANNEQFF
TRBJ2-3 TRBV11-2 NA CASSFSGTSGTDTQYF
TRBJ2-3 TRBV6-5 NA CASRGSVSNTDTQYF
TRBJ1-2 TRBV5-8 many CASSAYRGRNYGYTF
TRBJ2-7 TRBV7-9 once CASSRAGREQYF
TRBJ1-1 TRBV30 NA CAWSRGTGLTEAFF
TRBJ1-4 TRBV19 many CASSISPGTEKLFF
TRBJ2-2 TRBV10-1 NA CASSDPTSGSWAGELFF
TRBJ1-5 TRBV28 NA CASSLFSYNQPQHF
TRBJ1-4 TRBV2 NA CASSPTGGQGEKLFF
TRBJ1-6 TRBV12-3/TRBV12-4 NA CASSLTESPLHF
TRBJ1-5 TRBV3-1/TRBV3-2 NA CASSQAMGRNQPQHF
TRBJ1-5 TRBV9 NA CASSAGQGVHQPQHF
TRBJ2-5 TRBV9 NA CASSVATGRVETQYF
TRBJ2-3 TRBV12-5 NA CASGLPRKDRMEPDTQYF
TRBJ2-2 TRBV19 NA CASRGGQGLDTGELFF
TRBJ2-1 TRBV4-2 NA CASSQDGTGTYNEQFF